This record looks at one T cell receptor beta chain sequence and its context. Its specific antigen is unknown. No qualities accompany the bases; no much larger clone lies one base away. Library creation used the immunoSEQ multiplex PCR assay. TCRdb re-hosts the immuneACCESS table, in-frame sequences only. Its copies lack some clones; in the studies checked, an unresolved V gene accounts for under half of them, and the cause for the rest is not known. Across this sample there are more than 65,000 clones, with about 90% seen only once. Clones ranked in the top ten supply about 2.1% of the sample. This entry comes from a study of T cell changes during pregnancy in multiple sclerosis (dated by TCRdb to the late 2010s). Background on the whole study: The study looked at changes in the T cell repertoire across pregnancy in women with multiple sclerosis.

The CDR3 measures 16 amino acids from cysteine to phenylalanine. The entry retains the CDR3 DNA only, 48 bases that are in frame from base 1. V has 6 bases trimmed and J has 2 bases trimmed; junction bases matching no gene number 6. As encoded in the germline V gene, CDR1 is MRHNA while CDR2 is SNTAGT. The rearrangement joined TRBV6-4 to TRBJ2-1, and 11 bases in between align with TRBD2. The receptor was isolated from a female donor with multiple sclerosis, enrolled in a pregnancy study. The specimen comprised peripheral blood, sampled in the first trimester of pregnancy. At the DNA level, the sequence is TGTGCCAGCAGCGAGCAACTAGCGGGAGCCTACAATGAGCAGTTCTTC. The resulting protein is CASSEQLAGAYNEQFF.